This paragraph covers one TCR beta chain sequence. This CDR3 has 13 amino acids. The germline V gene encodes CDR1 SGHNT and CDR2 YYREEE (reference sequence). Between the trimmed V and J ends, which lost 2 bases and 8 bases, there was a span of 11 bases. This sample is drawn from a study of shared clonotypes between healthy human individuals. Study information: With ages of 18 to 49, the donors were two women and three men.

The sequenced material, unsorted PBMC DNA, was run on ten immunoSEQ deep assay plates. How the authors handled the data: In the immunoSEQ data, sequences were junction-only and lacked quality scores, so filtering differed. Sequenced by immunoSEQ multiplex PCR; TCRdb stores in-frame clones only, minus some. Clone size and V and J calls were adopted from that table, with D and trimming inferred from the DNA. Of about 490,000 clones detected, around 80% appear once; the ten largest clones hold approximately 13%. Sequenced: PBMCs. The chain employs TRBV5-4 and TRBJ2-1, with D perhaps TRBD1 or TRBD2 (5 bases each). The clonotype originates from a middle-aged woman in good health. Some clones in this sample may be carry-over from other donors' samples. The CDR3 region is CASSLRGVDEQFF. The DNA of the CDR3 is TGTGCCAGCAGCTTAAGAGGGGTTGATGAGCAGTTCTTC.